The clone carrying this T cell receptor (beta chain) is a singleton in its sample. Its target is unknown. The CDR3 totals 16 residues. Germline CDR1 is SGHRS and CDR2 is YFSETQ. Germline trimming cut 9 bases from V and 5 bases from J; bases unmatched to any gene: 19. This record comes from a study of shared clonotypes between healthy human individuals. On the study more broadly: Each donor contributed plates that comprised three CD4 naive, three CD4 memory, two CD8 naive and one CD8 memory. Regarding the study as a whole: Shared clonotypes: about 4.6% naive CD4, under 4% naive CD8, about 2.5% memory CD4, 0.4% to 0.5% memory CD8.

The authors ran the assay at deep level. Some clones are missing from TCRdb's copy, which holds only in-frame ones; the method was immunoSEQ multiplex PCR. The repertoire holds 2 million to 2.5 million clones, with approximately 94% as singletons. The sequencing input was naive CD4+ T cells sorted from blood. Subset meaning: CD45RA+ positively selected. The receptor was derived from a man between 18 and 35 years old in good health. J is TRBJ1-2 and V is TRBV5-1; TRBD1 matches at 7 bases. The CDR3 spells CATRPGSGGTGYGYTF. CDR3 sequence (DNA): TGCGCCACCCGCCCTGGATCAGGGGGGACGGGGTATGGCTACACCTTC.